This TCR beta chain comes out of a study of regulatory T cells in long-lasting Graves disease. In the study overall: The study counted Graves' disease as persistent given over 5 years of antithyroid drugs and positive TSH receptor antibodies.

Construction of the TCR beta libraries employed iRepertoire HTBI primers in conjunction with Arm-PCR of CDR3 regions. TCRdb passed the multiplex PCR reads through MiXCR, listing each CDR3 protein once. There are 400,000 to 450,000 distinct CDR3 sequences in the sample; 20% to 30% occur only once, and roughly 28% lies in the top ten. Time point indicated: persistent/refractory GD, antithyroid drugs over 5 years with positive TRAb. PBMCs were the source of the RNA used for TCR sequencing. In this sample, this clonotype turned up a few times. The CDR3 sequence is 15 residues long. Germline V CDR1 and CDR2: SGDLS, YYNGEE. Trimming removed 0 bases at V and 3 bases at J, with 10 bases between.

The sequence was obtained from a female donor with Graves disease. Sequenced here: peripheral blood mononuclear cells (PBMCs), sampled when the disease was refractory, from a patient treated with antithyroid drugs. This chain links TRBV9 with TRBJ1-5; tentative D call: TRBD1 (5 bases). The CDR3 coding sequence is TGTGCCAGCAGCGTAGCCGACAGCCACAATCAGCCCCAGCATTTT. Translated, it gives CASSVADSHNQPQHF.